The count of the clone carrying this T cell receptor (beta chain) is one. V lost 3 bases and J lost 7; bases outside the gene matches: 10. Germline CDR1 reads SGHVS; CDR2 reads FQNEAQ. The CDR3 has 16 amino acids. This sample was included in a study of blood T cell repertoires in COVID-19. Background on the study: The cDNA or gDNA used as material had been derived from T cells, B-cell-depleted T cells, or PBMCs.

The repertoire was sequenced with immunoSEQ multiplex PCR; TCRdb's copy has only in-frame clones and lacks some. The sample yields more than 95,000 clones, about 85% seen once. Sequenced sample: peripheral blood. The source is a man aged 45 to 65 in a cohort sampled during active COVID-19. This chain uses TRBV7-8 with TRBJ2-1; 9 positions match TRBD1. The CDR3 spells CASSFPTGTGLNEQFF. Here the CDR3 DNA reads TGTGCCAGCAGCTTCCCGACCGGGACAGGGCTTAATGAGCAGTTCTTC.